This TCR beta chain was observed in a study of metastatic and nonmetastatic thyroid tumors. The CDR3 runs 14 residues. Trimming removed 8 bases from V and 4 bases from J; junction bases left unmatched: 5. The germline CDR1 and CDR2 sequences are LNHDA and SQIVND (reference sequence). TCRdb reanalyzed the PCR reads with MiXCR. The table records under 50,000 clones, under 30% of them present only once. This clone came up a few times. Thyroid surgery had not been preceded by any treatment in any patient. The clonotype originates from a male donor with papillary thyroid cancer or a benign thyroid nodule (not recorded which). Some clones in this sample may be carry-over from other donors' samples. The sample was blood. This chain connects TRBV19 to TRBJ1-2; 12 bases line up with TRBD1. Written as DNA, the CDR3 is TGTGCCAGTGGCCGGGACAGGGGGCTCTATGGCTACACCTTC. Encoded protein: CASGRDRGLYGYTF.